A single sample is the source of the 10 T cell receptor beta chains below, sequenced in a study of T cell responses to AZD1222 COVID-19 vaccine. Sequenced by immunoSEQ multiplex PCR; TCRdb stores in-frame clones only, minus some. The data contain 110,000 or so clones, 80% to 90% of them seen just once; the ten biggest clones take up about 4.6%. The sample was peripheral blood, taken 28 days after the second AZD1222 dose. The receptor set was obtained from an adult who received the AZD1222 COVID-19 vaccine.

The V gene is TRBV19, the J gene TRBJ1-5; D may be TRBD1 (5 bases). V was clipped by 6 bases and J by 0 bases, with 12 bases between them. In germline, CDR1 is LNHDA, CDR2 SQIVND (reference sequence). This CDR3 is 15 amino acids long. This chain's CDR3 is CASSPQGNSNQPQHF. The CDR3 DNA sequence: TGTGCCAGTAGCCCTCAGGGAAATAGCAATCAGCCCCAGCATTTT.

The chain is built from TRBV5-4 and TRBJ1-3; D unresolved. The V gene's germline CDR1 is SGHNT and CDR2 YYREEE (reference sequence). The length of the CDR3 is 14 residues. Trimming shortened V by 0 bases and J by 4 bases, and 8 bases separated the two germline ends. DNA of the CDR3: TGTGCCAGCAGCTTGGACGCTGCCGGAAACACCATATATTTT. Its translation is CASSLDAAGNTIYF.

The chain employs TRBV28 and TRBJ1-5; D is possibly TRBD1 (5 bases). The ends were cut back, 6 bases at V and 4 bases at J, with 10 bases in the middle. Germline lookup yields CDR1 MDHEN and CDR2 SYDVKM. This CDR3 has 13 amino acids. The CDR3 bases are TGTGCCAGCAGGCCAGGGAGTAATCAGCCCCAGCATTTT. This gives the protein CASRPGSNQPQHF.

The chain carries TRBV27 and TRBJ2-7; no clear D gene. This CDR3 is built from 16 residues. Germline loops: CDR1 MNHEY, CDR2 SMNVEV (reference sequence). V was trimmed by 6 bases and J by 2 bases, leaving 20 bases between them. The CDR3 spells CASSPLGYGPPYEQYF. Here the CDR3 DNA reads TGTGCCAGCAGCCCCCTAGGGTACGGGCCCCCCTACGAGCAGTACTTC.

The genes are TRBV6-5 and TRBJ2-7; D possibly uses TRBD1 or TRBD2 (5 bases each). V lost 6 bases and J lost 3, with 12 bases in between. There are 13 residues in the CDR3. Germline V gives CDR1 MNHEY, CDR2 SVGAGI. CDR3 nucleotide sequence: TGTGCCAGCAGCCTGGTTGGGGGCTACGAGCAGTACTTC. Translated: CASSLVGGYEQYF.

This chain links TRBV5-6 with TRBJ1-4; 7 positions agree with TRBD1. This CDR3 contains 15 residues. CDR1 is SGHDT and CDR2 is YYEEEE in the germline V gene. J was trimmed by 8 bases and V by 4 bases; bases with no gene match: 11. CDR3 sequence reads: CASSPLQGTREKLFF. The CDR3 nucleotides read TGTGCCAGCAGCCCGTTACAGGGGACGCGAGAAAAACTGTTTTTT.

The rearrangement uses TRBV4-3 and TRBJ1-1; 8 bases are shared with TRBD1. Germline V gene data show CDR1 as LGHNA and CDR2 as YSLEER. V gave up 4 bases and J gave up 3 bases; unmatched junction bases: 4. The length of the CDR3 is 14 residues. The CDR3 coding sequence is TGCGCCAGCAGCCCGACAGGGGCATACACTGAAGCTTTCTTT. Amino acids: CASSPTGAYTEAFF.

The rearrangement links TRBV24-1 to TRBJ2-1; 9 bases agree with TRBD1. The CDR3 length is 18 residues. V dropped 4 bases and J dropped 8; count of bases not matched to a gene: 17. From germline, CDR1 is KGHDR and CDR2 SFDVKD. This chain's CDR3 is CATSDPLPPGQGFHEQFF. In DNA, the CDR3 is TGTGCCACCAGTGACCCCCTTCCCCCGGGACAGGGTTTCCATGAGCAGTTCTTC.

This chain connects TRBV2 to TRBJ2-2, with D possibly TRBD1 on 5 matching bases. This CDR3 spans 15 amino acids. V dropped 7 bases and J dropped 2 bases, with 14 bases sitting between them. Germline V lookup: CDR1 SNHLY, CDR2 FYNNEI. Written as DNA, the CDR3 is TGTGCCAGCACACCCGACAGTACAAACACCGGGGAGCTGTTTTTT. It translates to CASTPDSTNTGELFF.

The chain joins TRBV4-3 to TRBJ2-2; D remains ambiguous. There are 14 residues in the CDR3. Germline loops: CDR1 LGHNA, CDR2 YSLEER. Trimming shortened V by 3 bases and J by 2 bases, and 7 bases separated the two germline ends. CDR3 nucleotide sequence: TGCGCCAGCAGCCAGCTAGGTAACACCGGGGAGCTGTTTTTT. Amino acids: CASSQLGNTGELFF.